This entry concerns a single T cell receptor beta chain. Its antigen remains unknown. The PCR had 60 Vbeta and 13 Jbeta primers. The assay was immunoSEQ multiplex PCR, and TCRdb's table has in-frame clones only and misses some. Its listing shows 100,000 to 150,000 clones. The entry originates in a study of cytomegalovirus exposure and HLA in healthy donors. Study-level findings and limits: Among TCR beta chains of equal frequency, HLA-associated ones were more clonally expanded in a later analysis.

This CDR3 is built from 15 residues. Trimming cost V 6 bases and J 3 bases, with 15 bases left between them. The V gene's germline CDR1 is SGHRS and CDR2 YFSETQ. The V and J genes are TRBV5-1 and TRBJ1-4; perhaps TRBD1 as D (6 bases). The receptor was derived from a man aged 18 to 35 in good health and CMV-seronegative. Sequenced sample: PBMCs. The CDR3 is CASKPDSLPNEKLFF. The DNA for the CDR3 is TGCGCCAGCAAGCCGGACAGCTTACCTAATGAAAAACTGTTTTTT.